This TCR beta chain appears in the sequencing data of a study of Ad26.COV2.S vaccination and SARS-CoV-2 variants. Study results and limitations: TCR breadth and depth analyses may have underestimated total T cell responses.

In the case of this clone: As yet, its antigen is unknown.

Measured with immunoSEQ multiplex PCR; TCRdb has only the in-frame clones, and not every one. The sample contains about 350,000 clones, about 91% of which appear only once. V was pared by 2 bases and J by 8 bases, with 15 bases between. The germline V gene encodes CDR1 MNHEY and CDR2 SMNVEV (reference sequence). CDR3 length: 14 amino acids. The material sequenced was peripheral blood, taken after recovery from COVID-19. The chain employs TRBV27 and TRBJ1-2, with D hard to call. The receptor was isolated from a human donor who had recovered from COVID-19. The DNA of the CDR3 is TGTGCCAGCAGTTTAAGAGCGTTGGGGTTGGGCTACACCTTC. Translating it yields CASSLRALGLGYTF.